This TCR beta chain originates from a study of PD-L1 blockade in urothelial cancer. Study-wide background: Atezolizumab was started by patients in the mid-2010s at 1,200 mg intravenously every 3 weeks. When blood samples were assessed, the median T cell count was 141,255. Study-wide results and caveats: Below-median pretreatment blood TCR clonality was associated with improved progression-free and overall survival.

With respect to this clone: No antigen is known for it.

This CDR3 comprises 18 residues. The germline V gene has CDR1 MNHEY and CDR2 SMNVEV (reference sequence). The V gene lost 0 bases and the J gene lost 0 bases, with 12 bases spanning the gap. The assay was immunoSEQ multiplex PCR, and TCRdb's table has in-frame clones only and misses some. The profile covers 45,000 to 50,000 clones, with roughly 80% appearing a single time and around 10% taken by the ten largest. Noted time point: peripheral blood 6 weeks after treatment start. The sample consisted of PBMCs, taken around atezolizumab (anti-PD-L1) treatment. This TCR came from a man between 65 and 85 years old with urothelial cancer. V and J are TRBV27 and TRBJ2-6, with a possible D match to TRBD2 (5 bases). CDR3 loop: CASSLSWQDFSGANVLTF. The CDR3 nucleotides are TGTGCCAGCAGTTTATCGTGGCAGGACTTCTCTGGGGCCAACGTCCTGACTTTC. The full variable domain, completed using reference TRBV27 and TRBJ2-6, is EAQVTQNPRYLITVTGKKLTVTCSQNMNHEYMSWYRQDPGLGLRQIYYSMNVEVTDKGDVPEGYKVSRKEKRNFPLILESPSPNQTSLYFCASSLSWQDFSGANVLTFGAGSRLTVL.